This T cell receptor beta chain is drawn from a study of cytomegalovirus exposure and HLA in healthy donors. Looking at the study overall: Earlier, 100 million or so unique TCR beta sequences were recovered from approximately 200 million T cells by an analysis. Study-wide results and caveats: It was likely that a cluster of highly shared sequence variants was a sequencing artifact. In vitro work confirmed that a few CMV-associated chains recognize CMV antigens.

With 1 base clipped from V and 3 bases from J, the junction kept 10 bases outside the gene matches. The germline CDR1 and CDR2 sequences are LGHNA and YNFKEQ. This CDR3 is built from 17 residues. Details on this clone: Antigen specificity is unknown.

The PCR made use of 60 Vbeta and 13 Jbeta primers. Method: immunoSEQ multiplex PCR; TCRdb's copy keeps in-frame clones and lacks some. Among 100,000 to 150,000 clones listed, 10% to 13% were seen once. Sequenced sample: PBMCs. This sequence was found in a woman between 18 and 29 years old in good health and CMV-seropositive. The rearrangement links TRBV4-2 to TRBJ2-7, with 9 bases that match TRBD2. The CDR3 DNA follows: TGTGCCAGCAGCCAAGCGTTCGCGACTAGCGGAAACTACGAGCAGTACTTC. It specifies CASSQAFATSGNYEQYF.